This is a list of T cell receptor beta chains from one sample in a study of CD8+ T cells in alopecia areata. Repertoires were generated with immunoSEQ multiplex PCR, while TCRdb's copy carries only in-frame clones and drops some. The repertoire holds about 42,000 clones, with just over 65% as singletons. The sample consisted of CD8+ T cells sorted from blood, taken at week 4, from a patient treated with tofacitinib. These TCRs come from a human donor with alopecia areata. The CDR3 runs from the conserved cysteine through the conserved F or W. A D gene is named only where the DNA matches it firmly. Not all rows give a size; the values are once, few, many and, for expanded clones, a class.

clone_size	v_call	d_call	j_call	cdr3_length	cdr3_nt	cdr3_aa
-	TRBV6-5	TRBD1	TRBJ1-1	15	TGTGCCAGCAGCATACAGGGGCCTGGGAACACTGAAGCTTTCTTT	CASSIQGPGNTEAFF
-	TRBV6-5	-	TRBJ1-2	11	TGTGCCAGCAGTATCGACTATGGCTACACCTTC	CASSIDYGYTF
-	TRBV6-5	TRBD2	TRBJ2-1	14	TGTGCCAGCAGTTACGGTTGGCGGGGGGTTGAGCAGTTCTTC	CASSYGWRGVEQFF
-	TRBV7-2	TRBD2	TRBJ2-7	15	TGTGCCAGCAGCTTAAGCGGCGGGGGGGGAACCGAGCAGTACTTC	CASSLSGGGGTEQYF
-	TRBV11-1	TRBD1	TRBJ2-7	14	TGTGCCAGCAGCTCAAGGGACAGGGGCCGCGAGCAGTACTTC	CASSSRDRGREQYF
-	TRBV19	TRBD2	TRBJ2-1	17	TGTGCCAGCAGCCTAAAACCATTGGGGACTAGCCGCAATGAGCAGTTCTTC	CASSLKPLGTSRNEQFF
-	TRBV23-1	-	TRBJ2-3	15	TGCGCCAGCAGTCAATCTGTGAAGGGCTCAGATACGCAGTATTTT	CASSQSVKGSDTQYF
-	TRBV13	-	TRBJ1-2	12	TGTGCCAGCAGCTTGGGGAGCGGGGGCTACACCTTC	CASSLGSGGYTF
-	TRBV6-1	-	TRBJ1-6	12	TGTGCCAGCGGGGAGGGGTCCACACCCCTCCACTTT	CASGEGSTPLHF
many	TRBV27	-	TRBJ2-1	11	TGTGCCAGCAGCAAGTACAATGAGCAGTTCTTC	CASSKYNEQFF
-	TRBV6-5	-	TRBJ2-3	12	TGTGCCAGCGGTAAACTCACAGATACGCAGTATTTT	CASGKLTDTQYF
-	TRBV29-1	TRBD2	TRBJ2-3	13	TGCAGCGTTCTCGGGACTACAGTGGATACGCAGTATTTT	CSVLGTTVDTQYF
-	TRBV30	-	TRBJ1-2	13	TGTGCCTGGAGTGTAGGGTCCCTTGATGGCTACACCTTC	CAWSVGSLDGYTF
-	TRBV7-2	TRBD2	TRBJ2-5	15	TGTGCCAGCAGCTTAGCTGGCGGGGGAGGAGAGACCCAGTACTTC	CASSLAGGGGETQYF
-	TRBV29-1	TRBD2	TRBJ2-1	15	TGCAGCGTAGTTATAGCGGGGACCTACTACGATGAGCAGTTCTTC	CSVVIAGTYYDEQFF
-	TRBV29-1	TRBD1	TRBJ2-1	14	TGCAGCGTTGAAGGACAGGGGGCAGACAATGAGCAGTTCTTC	CSVEGQGADNEQFF
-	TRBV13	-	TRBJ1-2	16	TGTGCCAGCAGCTTAGTAGACCAGGTCATAAGAGGTGGCTACACCTTC	CASSLVDQVIRGGYTF
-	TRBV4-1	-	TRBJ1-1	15	TGCGCCAGCAGCCAAGATTTTCTAACAGACCTTGAAGCTTTCTTT	CASSQDFLTDLEAFF
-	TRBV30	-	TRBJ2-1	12	TGTGCCTGGAGTCCCGGCAGCGATGAGCAGTTCTTC	CAWSPGSDEQFF
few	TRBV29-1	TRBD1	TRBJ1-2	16	TGCAGCGTCACACCCGACGGGACAGGGGGTAACTATGGCTACACCTTC	CSVTPDGTGGNYGYTF
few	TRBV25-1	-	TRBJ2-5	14	TGTGCCAGCAGAGATCTCGCAAGTTTAGAGACCCAGTACTTC	CASRDLASLETQYF
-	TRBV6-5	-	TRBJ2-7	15	TGTGCCAGCAGTTTTTCACAGGGGGAGGGCTACGAGCAGTACTTC	CASSFSQGEGYEQYF
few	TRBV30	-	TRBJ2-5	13	TGTGCCTGGAGTGTAGAGGGCCACGAGACCCAGTACTTC	CAWSVEGHETQYF
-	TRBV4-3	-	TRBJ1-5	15	TGCGCCAGCAGCCCAAGGACCGGGGGCAATCAGCCCCAGCATTTT	CASSPRTGGNQPQHF
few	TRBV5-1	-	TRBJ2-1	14	TGCGCCAGCAGCCTGGAGAACAGGGCTGATGAGCAGTTCTTC	CASSLENRADEQFF
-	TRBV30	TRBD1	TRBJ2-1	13	TGTGCCGGGGAATGGACAGGGTTAAATGAGCAGTTCTTC	CAGEWTGLNEQFF
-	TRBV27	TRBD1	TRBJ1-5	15	TGTGCCAGCAGCTCCCTGCAGGGGGTTCGTCAGCCCCAGCATTTT	CASSSLQGVRQPQHF
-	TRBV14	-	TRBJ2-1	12	TGTGCCAGCAGCTTAGGGTTTAATGAGCAGTTCTTC	CASSLGFNEQFF
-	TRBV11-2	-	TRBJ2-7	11	TGTGCCAGCAGCTTAGGGAACGAGCAGTACTTC	CASSLGNEQYF
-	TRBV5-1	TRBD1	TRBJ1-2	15	TGCGCCAGCAGCGGGACAGGGGGCGCTGACTATGGCTACACCTTC	CASSGTGGADYGYTF
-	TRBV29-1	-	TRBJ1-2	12	TGCAGCGTTGTTTCAGGACCCTATGGCTACACCTTC	CSVVSGPYGYTF
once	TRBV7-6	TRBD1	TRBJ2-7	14	TGTGCCAGCAGCTTAGAAAACGGACAGGGAGAGCAGTACTTC	CASSLENGQGEQYF
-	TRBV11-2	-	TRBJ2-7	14	TGTGCCAGCAGCTTAGTCGGGACACCCTACGAGCAGTACTTC	CASSLVGTPYEQYF
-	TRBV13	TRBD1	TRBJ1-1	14	TGTGCCAGCAGCTCTGGGACAGGGTACACTGAAGCTTTCTTT	CASSSGTGYTEAFF
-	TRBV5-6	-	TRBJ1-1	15	TGTGCCAGCAATCCGAGTGGGGGGCGCCCCACTGAAGCTTTCTTT	CASNPSGGRPTEAFF
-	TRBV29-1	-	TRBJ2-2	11	TGCAGCGTCGCCGACACCGGGGAGCTGTTTTTT	CSVADTGELFF
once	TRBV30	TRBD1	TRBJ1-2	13	TGTGCCTGGAGAGGACAGGGGGACTATGGCTACACCTTC	CAWRGQGDYGYTF
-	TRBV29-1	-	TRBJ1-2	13	TGCAGCTTCAGAGAAACAGGGAACTATGGCTACACCTTC	CSFRETGNYGYTF
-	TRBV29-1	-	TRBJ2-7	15	TGCAGCGTTGAAAGAGCGGGTATGAGTTCCTACGAGCAGTACTTC	CSVERAGMSSYEQYF
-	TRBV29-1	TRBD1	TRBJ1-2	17	TGCAGCGTTGAAGCTACGGACAGGGGTAGATCCAACTATGGCTACACCTTC	CSVEATDRGRSNYGYTF
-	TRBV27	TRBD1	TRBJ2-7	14	TGTGCCAGCAGTTCCCGGGACAGGATCTACGAGCAGTACTTC	CASSSRDRIYEQYF
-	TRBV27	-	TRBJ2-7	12	TGTGCCAGCAGTTTAGGGGGGTACGAGCAGTACTTC	CASSLGGYEQYF
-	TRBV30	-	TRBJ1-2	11	TGTGCCTGGAGTGACAGCTATGGCTACACCTTC	CAWSDSYGYTF
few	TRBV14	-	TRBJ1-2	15	TGTGCCAGCAGCCCCGTGGACGGGAAAAACTATGGCTACACCTTC	CASSPVDGKNYGYTF
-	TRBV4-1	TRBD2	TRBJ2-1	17	TGCGCCAGCAGCCAATATGGAGCGGGGGGGACCTACAATGAGCAGTTCTTC	CASSQYGAGGTYNEQFF
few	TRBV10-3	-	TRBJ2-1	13	TGTGCCATCAGTGAGCAAGAATACAATGAGCAGTTCTTC	CAISEQEYNEQFF
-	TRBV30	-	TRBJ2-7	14	TGTGCCTGGGAGCAAGGGACATCGGCGGACGAGCAGTACTTC	CAWEQGTSADEQYF
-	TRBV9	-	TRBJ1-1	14	TGTGCCAGCAGCGTAGGGGGGACGAACACTGAAGCTTTCTTT	CASSVGGTNTEAFF
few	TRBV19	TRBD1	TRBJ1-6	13	TGTGCCAGTAGTCCAGGGACAGGGGGTGGCCTCCACTTT	CASSPGTGGGLHF
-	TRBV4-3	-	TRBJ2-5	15	TGCGCCAGCAGCGCTGATAGCGGATCACAAGAGACCCAGTACTTC	CASSADSGSQETQYF
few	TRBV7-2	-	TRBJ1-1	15	TGTGCCAGCAGCTTAGTACAGACTTTGAACACTGAAGCTTTCTTT	CASSLVQTLNTEAFF